Sequencing of this T cell receptor (beta chain) was carried out in a study of T cell repertoires in ileal Crohn's disease (dated by TCRdb to between 2018 and 2021). The study in broad terms: The median duration of disease was about 7.3 years, and at the time of surgery less than 40% of patients were active smokers. The study was conducted in parallel with a multicentre cohort that was designed to identify predictors of early endoscopic recurrence following ileocolonic resection. About half of the patients received postoperative therapy: eleven to twelve received thiopurines and around 19 received anti-TNF agents. M0 samples were biopsies from the inflamed portion of the ileum in the surgical resection specimen. A prospective multicentre cohort supplied the roughly 57 Crohn's disease patients whose TCR repertoires were analysed. Every patient underwent surgery because of a complication, which was stricturing disease in roughly 60% of cases and penetrating disease in about 39%. A total of roughly 170 mucosal samples from some 60 patients were sequenced, with samples obtained at several locations on the surgical specimen and at postoperative endoscopy. Roughly 500 nanograms of biopsy DNA per sample were submitted for commercial TCRB immunosequencing. A Rutgeerts score higher than i0 was the definition used for endoscopic postoperative recurrence.

According to the study, the label for this sample's time point signals: inflamed ileum from the surgical specimen. Adults with ileal or ileocolonic Crohn's disease and an indication for ileocolonic resection were eligible for inclusion. Whole ileal mucosal biopsies were kept frozen at -80 degrees C prior to DNA extraction. Genomic DNA was extracted from frozen whole biopsies with a TRizol-based method and quantified on a NanoDrop 2000 spectrophotometer. About this clone: What this receptor recognizes is not known. The sample holds no much larger clone one base away, and base qualities are not on file.

Here is what the overall study found, with its caveats: Endoscopic recurrence was linked to a higher percentage of high-frequency clones at surgery, and recurrence occurred in every patient whose clonality exceeded 26.8% (18/57). Patients who were active smokers at surgery had a significantly higher proportion of clonal expansions than non-smokers (around 24% vs 18%, p=0.02). Compared with CD4 T cells, sorted CD8 T cells held more high-frequency clones, which suggests that the mucosal expansions were mostly CD8. Only a subgroup of patients, of unstated size, had mucosal CD4 and CD8 T cells sorted and sequenced.

Libraries were prepared through the immunoSEQ multiplex PCR assay. Adaptive Biotechnology amplified the CDR3 regions from genomic DNA with a two-step multiplex PCR designed to control amplification bias. Primers covering every V and J gene segment were used in the first PCR, while barcodes and Illumina adapters were added in the second PCR. CDR3 libraries were sequenced using an Illumina instrument. The study's own analysis went as follows. Vendor-provided pipelines were combined with custom analysis of raw data in R/Bioconductor under R version 3.3.0. Clonality, ranging from 0 to 1, was calculated as the inverse of the normalised Shannon entropy of all productive clones. The repertoire share taken up by the top 100 clones defined high-frequency clones, and only clones that passed a 95% confidence test were kept. Overlap between samples was measured with the Morisita-Horn index, while repertoire diversity was measured with the Simpson index. Here the immuneACCESS table is served through TCRdb, limited to in-frame sequences with V and J called. Missing clones are a known gap in these copies; in checked studies unresolved V genes cover under half, and the rest lacks a known reason. The V and J calls and clone size are taken from that table; D and trimming were inferred from the DNA. This sample is represented by 9,500 to 12,000 clones; about nine tenths of them were singletons. Clones ranked in the top ten supply more than 8% of the sample.

The sequencing input was ileal tissue. This receptor was taken from an adult with Crohn's disease.

The sequence in DNA is TGTGCCAGCAGCTACGGGGGGGACACTGAAGCTTTCTTT. Translation gives CASSYGGDTEAFF. This chain joins TRBV7-6 to TRBJ1-1; the D gene is perhaps TRBD1, from 5 matching bases. From a lookup of the germline V gene, CDR1 and CDR2 are SGHVS and FNYEAQ. V gives up 4 bases and J gives up 3 bases, and the segment between their germline ends measures 9 bases. The CDR3 covers 13 residues, taking in both the cysteine and the phenylalanine. Only the CDR3 part of the read is kept: 39 bases, read in frame from the first base.